This TCR beta chain was identified in a study of T cell responses to AZD1222 COVID-19 vaccine. Sequencing used immunoSEQ multiplex PCR; TCRdb keeps in-frame clones, though not all of them. The data show more than 90,000 clones, with about 82% seen just once and 17% held by the top ten. This clone showed up just once. With 3 bases removed from V and 5 bases from J, the gap between germline ends came to 16 bases. CDR1 is MNHNS, CDR2 SASEGT, per germline. The CDR3 consists of 15 residues. This TCR came from an adult who received the AZD1222 COVID-19 vaccine. V is TRBV6-1 and J is TRBJ2-5; a possible D gene is TRBD1 (6 bases). The sequencing used peripheral blood, collected 28 days after the second AZD1222 dose. The DNA for the CDR3 is TGTGCCAGCAGTGAGGGGGCAGGGCTTGTTGAGACCCAGTACTTC. Amino acid sequence: CASSEGAGLVETQYF.